These T cell receptor beta chains were read from a single sample in a study of T cell responses to AZD1222 COVID-19 vaccine. The protocol was immunoSEQ multiplex PCR, while the TCRdb copy is restricted to in-frame clones and leaves out a portion. The sample consists of more than 100,000 clones, about nine tenths of them appearing once. Source: peripheral blood, taken on day 0 of AZD1222 vaccination. The source of these receptors is an adult in good health. CDR3s include the opening cysteine and the closing phenylalanine or tryptophan. D genes are given only for firm matches. Clone size, where shown, is once, few, many, or a class for clones that have expanded.

>-|TRBV29-1|-|TRBJ2-1
TGCAGCGTTGGGGGGCTTTTCTACAATGAGCAGTTCTTC
CSVGGLFYNEQFF
>TRBD1|TRBV10-3|-|TRBJ1-1
TGTGCCATCAGGAAACAGGGGCGGGACACTGAAGCTTTCTTT
CAIRKQGRDTEAFF
>TRBD1|TRBV18|-|TRBJ1-2
TGTGCCAGCTCACCATACGGACAGGCGAACTCCTATGGCTACACCTTC
CASSPYGQANSYGYTF
>TRBD1|TRBV4-3|-|TRBJ2-7
TGCGCCAGCAGCCAAGAACCGGGACAGGGGTTCTACGAGCAGTACTTC
CASSQEPGQGFYEQYF
>-|TRBV6-2/TRBV6-3|-|TRBJ1-2
TGTGCCAGCAGTCAGGGGAGAGGCTACACCTTC
CASSQGRGYTF
>TRBD1|TRBV4-3|-|TRBJ2-7
TGCGCCAGCAGACACCAGAAGGGACAGACCTACGAGCAGTACTTC
CASRHQKGQTYEQYF
>TRBD1|TRBV19|-|TRBJ1-1
TGTGCCAGTAGTACGGACAGGGGGCAGGGGAACACTGAAGCTTTCTTT
CASSTDRGQGNTEAFF
>-|TRBV2|-|TRBJ1-1
TGTGCCAGCAGGTGGGGGAGGTCGAACACTGAAGCTTTCTTT
CASRWGRSNTEAFF
>-|TRBV4-1|-|TRBJ1-2
TGCGCCAGCAGCCAAGTGACCGCGCCTGACTATGGCTACACCTTC
CASSQVTAPDYGYTF
>TRBD2|TRBV7-2|-|TRBJ2-5
TGTGCCAGCAGCTCGGGACTAGCGGGGGAGACCCAGTACTTC
CASSSGLAGETQYF
>-|TRBV4-1|-|TRBJ1-2
TGCGCCAGCAGCCAAGATTTACGACAGCTCGGGCACTTC
CASSQDLRQLGHF
>-|TRBV4-2|once|TRBJ1-2
TGTGCCAGCAGCCAAGGAGGGGTAAACTATGGCTACACCTTC
CASSQGGVNYGYTF
>-|TRBV6-5|once|TRBJ2-7
TGTGCCAGCAGCCCCGACGCAAGCTCCTACGAGCAGTACTTC
CASSPDASSYEQYF
>TRBD2|TRBV6-5|-|TRBJ2-5
TGTGCCAGCAGCCCGGGACTAGGGGAGACCCAGTACTTC
CASSPGLGETQYF
>-|TRBV28|-|TRBJ1-5
TGTGCCAGCAGTCCCGGGACCAAACGGGCTCAGCCCCAGCATTTT
CASSPGTKRAQPQHF
>-|TRBV5-4|-|TRBJ2-1
TGTGCCAGCAGCTTGTGGGGACACGATGAGCAGTTCTTC
CASSLWGHDEQFF
>TRBD2|TRBV27|-|TRBJ2-1
TGTGCCAGCAGTAGGGGGACTAGTATCACCCATGAGCAGTTCTTC
CASSRGTSITHEQFF
>TRBD2|TRBV10-3|-|TRBJ2-2
TGTGCCATCAGTGAGGAAAGAAGCGGGGGGACCACCGGGGAGCTGTTTTTT
CAISEERSGGTTGELFF
>-|TRBV30|-|TRBJ1-5
TGTGCCTGGAGCGCAGGGGTCGGGCCCCAGCATTTT
CAWSAGVGPQHF
>-|TRBV3-1/TRBV3-2|few|TRBJ2-7
TGTGCCAGCAGCCAAGTAACCGGGGGCGAGCAGTACTTC
CASSQVTGGEQYF
>TRBD1|TRBV27|-|TRBJ1-1
TGTGCCAGCGGACGTGACAGGGAGAACACTGAAGCTTTCTTT
CASGRDRENTEAFF
>-|TRBV12-3/TRBV12-4|-|TRBJ2-5
TGTGCCAGCAGCTCAGGGGTGGGTGAGACCCAGTACTTC
CASSSGVGETQYF
>-|TRBV6-2/TRBV6-3|-|TRBJ1-4
TGTGCCAGCAGTTACAAGCAGCGCAGTGAAAAACTGTTTTTT
CASSYKQRSEKLFF
>-|TRBV7-2|-|TRBJ1-4
TGTGCCAGCAGCTTAGGGGGGGCAGGGGTAGGCGAAAAACTGTTTTTT
CASSLGGAGVGEKLFF
>-|TRBV5-8|-|TRBJ1-2
TGTGCCAGCAGCTTCTGGACCGGTGGCTACACCTTC
CASSFWTGGYTF
>-|TRBV5-4|-|TRBJ2-3
TGTGCCAGCAGCGAGAGGACAGCGTACACAGATACGCAGTATTTT
CASSERTAYTDTQYF
>-|TRBV7-2|-|TRBJ1-4
TGTGCCAGCAGCTTAAATCCCGATGAAAAACTGTTTTTT
CASSLNPDEKLFF
>-|TRBV5-4|-|TRBJ2-7
TGTGCCAGCAGCTTGGGCCCGGAAACCTACGAGCAGTACTTC
CASSLGPETYEQYF
>-|TRBV9|-|TRBJ1-5
TGTGCCAGCAGCGTAGGAGGCAGAGGGGATCAGCCCCAGCATTTT
CASSVGGRGDQPQHF
>TRBD2|TRBV10-1|-|TRBJ2-1
TGCGCCAGCAGTGAAAGCGGGGGGCCCGGTGAGCAGTTCTTC
CASSESGGPGEQFF
>TRBD1|TRBV5-1|-|TRBJ2-3
TGCGCCAGCAGCCGAGGGGGCATTACAGATACGCAGTATTTT
CASSRGGITDTQYF
>TRBD2|TRBV7-2|-|TRBJ2-5
TGTGCCAGCAGCTTAGCGCGCTTGGAGCGGGGGGGCCTAAAGACCCAGTACTTC
CASSLARLERGGLKTQYF
>-|TRBV2|once|TRBJ1-1
TGTGCCATGCGACAGGCGAACACTGAAGCTTTCTTT
CAMRQANTEAFF
>TRBD2|TRBV27|-|TRBJ2-1
TGTGCCAGCAGTTTCCAGGGACTAGCGGGGGGGCCTAATGAGCAGTTCTTC
CASSFQGLAGGPNEQFF
>TRBD1|TRBV29-1|-|TRBJ2-5
TGCAGCGTCGTACAGGGGTCAGAGACCCAGTACTTC
CSVVQGSETQYF
>TRBD1|TRBV5-5|-|TRBJ1-5
TGTGCCAGCAGCTACGGGACAGGGGGCCATCAGCCCCAGCATTTT
CASSYGTGGHQPQHF
>TRBD1|TRBV2|-|TRBJ1-2
TGTGCCAGCAGTGTTCTGGACAGGACTAACTATGGCTACACCTTC
CASSVLDRTNYGYTF
>TRBD1|TRBV7-9|-|TRBJ1-2
TGTGCCAGCAGCTTATTTCCGGGACAGGGTGACTATGGCTACACCTTC
CASSLFPGQGDYGYTF
>TRBD2|TRBV24-1|-|TRBJ2-5
TGTGCCACCAGTGTTGGTAGCGGGGGCCTCGCGGAGACCCAGTACTTC
CATSVGSGGLAETQYF
>-|TRBV28|once|TRBJ1-5
TGTGCCAGCAGCCGGGACCCTTATAGCAATCAGCCCCAGCATTTT
CASSRDPYSNQPQHF
>-|TRBV3-1/TRBV3-2|-|TRBJ1-1
TGTGCCAGCAGCCAAGTGGCGCTCGGAGTGGGTGAAGCTTTCTTT
CASSQVALGVGEAFF